The 4 T cell receptor beta chains given below trace back to one sample, sequenced in a study of cytomegalovirus exposure and HLA in healthy donors (dated by TCRdb to the late 2010s). Library generation was performed with the immunoSEQ multiplex PCR assay. The multiplex PCR relied on a mix of 60 forward primers for TCR Vbeta segments and 13 reverse primers for TCR Jbeta segments. TCRdb holds this immuneACCESS table with in-frame rearrangements only. Some clones are missing; in checked studies, unresolved V genes explain under half, and the rest has no known cause. Recorded for this sample are approximately 100,000 clones; 65% to 85% of them occurred a single time. The ten largest clones take up over 9.5% of the sample. Sequencing was performed on PBMCs. The receptor set was obtained from a middle-aged man in good health and CMV-seronegative.

The chain combines TRBV6-1 with TRBJ1-5; 10 bases match TRBD1. V lost 6 bases and J lost 2; bases outside the gene matches: 1. The CDR3 length is 14 residues. In germline, CDR1 is MNHNS, CDR2 SASEGT. CDR3 nucleotide sequence: TGTGCCAGCAGCGACAGGGGGCGCAATCAGCCCCAGCATTTT. Encoded protein: CASSDRGRNQPQHF.

The chain combines TRBV28 with TRBJ2-5; tentatively, D is TRBD2 (6 bases). Germline-derived CDR1 and CDR2 are MDHEN and SYDVKM. The CDR3 spans 14 residues. CDR3 sequence: CVLRRVPTEGTQYF. The CDR3 DNA follows: TGTGTCCTCCGCCGGGTCCCAACGGAGGGGACCCAGTACTTC.

The rearrangement uses TRBV6-6 and TRBJ1-1; TRBD1 is a possible D gene (5 bases). The CDR3 has 13 amino acids. The germline gives CDR1 MNHNY, CDR2 SVGAGI (reference sequence). Trimming stripped 6 bases from V and 1 base from J, with 9 bases between. The CDR3 DNA follows: TGTGCCAGCAGAACTACAGGGAACACTGAAGCTTTCTTT. Translating it yields CASRTTGNTEAFF.

The V call is TRBV27, the J call TRBJ2-5, with a possible D match to TRBD1 (6 bases). The end of the DNA fits TRBJ2-7 better, so the J call may be wrong. This CDR3 spans 13 amino acids. Germline CDR1 and CDR2: MNHEY and SMNVEV (reference sequence). The CDR3: CASSYSGDYEQYF. CDR3 coding DNA: TGTGCCAGCAGTTACTCAGGGGACTACGAGCAGTACTTC.